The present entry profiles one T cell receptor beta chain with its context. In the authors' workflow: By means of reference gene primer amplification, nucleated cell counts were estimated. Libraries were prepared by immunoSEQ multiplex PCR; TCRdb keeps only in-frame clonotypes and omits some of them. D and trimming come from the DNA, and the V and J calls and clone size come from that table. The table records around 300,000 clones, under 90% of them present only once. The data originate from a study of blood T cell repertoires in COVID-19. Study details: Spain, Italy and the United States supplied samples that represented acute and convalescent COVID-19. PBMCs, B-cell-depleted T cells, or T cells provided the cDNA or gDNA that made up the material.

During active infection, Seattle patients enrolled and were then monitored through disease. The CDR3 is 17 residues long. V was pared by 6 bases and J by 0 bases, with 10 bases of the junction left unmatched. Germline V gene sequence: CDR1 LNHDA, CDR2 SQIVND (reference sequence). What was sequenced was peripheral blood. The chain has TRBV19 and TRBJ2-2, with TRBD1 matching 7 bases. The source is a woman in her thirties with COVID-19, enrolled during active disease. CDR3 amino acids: CASRSGGRIANTGELFF. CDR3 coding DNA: TGTGCCAGTAGGTCAGGGGGACGCATAGCGAACACCGGGGAGCTGTTTTTT. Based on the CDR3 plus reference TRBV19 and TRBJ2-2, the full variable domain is DGGITQSPKYLFRKEGQNVTLSCEQNLNHDAMYWYRQDPGQGLRLIYYSQIVNDFQKGDIAEGYSVSREKKESFPLTVTSAQKNPTAFYLCASRSGGRIANTGELFFGEGSRLTVL.